This TCR beta chain came from a study of blood T cell repertoires in COVID-19. Overall study context: Samples representing acute and convalescent COVID-19 were sourced from the United States, Italy and Spain. T cells, B-cell-depleted T cells, or PBMCs supplied cDNA or gDNA.

Original analysis: From reference gene primer amplification, estimates of nucleated cell counts were derived. TCRdb's table, derived via immunoSEQ multiplex PCR, lists solely in-frame clones and lacks some. That table furnishes V, J and clone size, whereas the DNA furnished D and trimming. The sample lists roughly 63,000 clones, 70% to 85% seen once, with over 25% in the top ten. Trimming left V 5 bases short and J 0 bases short, with 11 bases between. CDR3 length equals 15 residues. Germline V gene lookup returns CDR1 SGHAT and CDR2 FQNNGV. Sequencing was carried out using peripheral blood. This sequence joins TRBV11-2 and TRBJ2-1; D remains ambiguous. This receptor was obtained from a human donor in a cohort sampled during active COVID-19. Here the CDR3 reads CASSADSSSYNEQFF. The CDR3 region has the DNA TGTGCCAGCAGCGCCGACTCGAGCTCCTACAATGAGCAGTTCTTC.